Below are 5 T cell receptor beta chains sequenced from a single sample in a study of cytomegalovirus exposure and HLA in healthy donors. Vbeta (60) and Jbeta (13) primers were used in the PCR. The data were produced by immunoSEQ multiplex PCR, yet TCRdb's version contains in-frame clones alone and is incomplete. This sample contains some 43,000 clones. The sample was PBMCs. Every receptor here comes from a woman in her thirties in good health and CMV-seronegative.

V usage is TRBV5-1 and J usage is TRBJ1-5, with D uncertain. The V and J ends lost 0 bases and 7 bases respectively, with 8 bases between them. Germline-derived CDR1 and CDR2 are SGHRS and YFSETQ. CDR3 length: 13 residues. CDR3 DNA: TGCGCCAGCAGCTTGGAGGGAGGGCAGCCCCAGCATTTT. Protein product: CASSLEGGQPQHF.

The chain combines TRBV18 with TRBJ1-4, with a weak D call TRBD1 (6 bases). CDR1 is KGHSH and CDR2 is LQKENI in the germline V gene. The CDR3 runs to 16 residues. The V and J ends lost 3 bases and 0 bases respectively, with 11 bases between them. The CDR3 sequence: CASSPSRQATNEKLFF. The CDR3 DNA reads TGTGCCAGCTCACCCTCCCGACAGGCAACTAATGAAAAACTGTTTTTT.

This chain links TRBV7-6 with TRBJ1-4, with 10 bases matching TRBD1. CDR1 is SGHVS and CDR2 is FNYEAQ in the germline V gene. The CDR3 has 17 amino acids. V gave up 6 bases and J gave up 0 bases; unmatched junction bases: 7. CDR3 DNA sequence: TGTGCCAGCAGTAATCGAGGACAGGGGGCAACTAATGAAAAACTGTTTTTT. Amino acids: CASSNRGQGATNEKLFF.

The CDR3 DNA reads TGCAGCGTTGAAAATCCTAGCACAGATACGCAGTATTTT. As protein: CSVENPSTDTQYF. This chain uses TRBV29-1 with TRBJ2-3; D gene unclear. Germline V gene data show CDR1 as SQVTM and CDR2 as ANQGSEA. V was clipped by 2 bases and J by 0 bases, with 6 bases between them. This CDR3 spans 13 amino acids.

The genes are TRBV5-4 and TRBJ2-3; D is possibly TRBD2 (6 bases). CDR1 SGHNT and CDR2 YYREEE come from the germline V gene (reference sequence). The CDR3 is 15 amino acids. V dropped 0 bases and J dropped 0 bases, with 8 bases sitting between them. The CDR3 protein is CASSLGSGSTDTQYF. The CDR3 nucleotides read TGTGCCAGCAGCTTGGGTAGCGGAAGCACAGATACGCAGTATTTT.